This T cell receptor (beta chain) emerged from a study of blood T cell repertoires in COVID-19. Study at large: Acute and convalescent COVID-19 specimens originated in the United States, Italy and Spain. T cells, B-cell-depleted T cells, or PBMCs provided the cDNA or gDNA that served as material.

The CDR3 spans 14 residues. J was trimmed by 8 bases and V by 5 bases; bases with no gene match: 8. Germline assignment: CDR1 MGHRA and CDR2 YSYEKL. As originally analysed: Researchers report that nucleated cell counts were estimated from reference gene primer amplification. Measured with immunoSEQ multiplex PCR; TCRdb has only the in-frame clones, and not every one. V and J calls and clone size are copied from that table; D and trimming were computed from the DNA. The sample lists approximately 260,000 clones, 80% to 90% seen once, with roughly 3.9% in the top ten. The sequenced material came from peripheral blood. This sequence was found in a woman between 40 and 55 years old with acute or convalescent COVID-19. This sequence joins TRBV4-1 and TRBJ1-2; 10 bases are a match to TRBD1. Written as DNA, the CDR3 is TGCGCCAGCAGCGATGCGGACAGGGGGAAAGGCTACACCTTC. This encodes CASSDADRGKGYTF.